The 27 T cell receptor beta chains below all came from one sample that was sequenced in a study of early stage breast cancer tumors. Data came from immunoSEQ multiplex PCR; TCRdb stores just in-frame clones and leaves some out. Here the sample spans roughly 1,900 clones, roughly two thirds being singletons. The sample taken for sequencing was normal breast tissue next to the tumor. These receptors were taken from a person aged 40-50 years with breast cancer.

V is TRBV7-3 and J is TRBJ1-1, with a tentative D call TRBD1 (6 bases). CDR1 is SGHTA and CDR2 is FQGTGA in the germline V gene. The CDR3 spans 13 residues. Deletions cut 5 bases from V and 5 bases from J, with 12 bases between. The CDR3: CASSLQGGTEAFF. The CDR3 DNA is TGTGCCAGCAGCCTACAGGGAGGGACTGAAGCTTTCTTT.

This chain joins TRBV6-1 and TRBJ2-7, with D possibly being TRBD2 (5 bases). Germline CDR1 MNHNS, CDR2 SASEGT. V lost 2 bases, J lost 0 bases, and 14 bases lay in between. CDR3 length: 16 residues. The DNA of the CDR3 is TGTGCCAGCAGTGAAAAATCTAGCCTGAGCTCCTACGAGCAGTACTTC. This translates into CASSEKSSLSSYEQYF.

The chain links TRBV27 to TRBJ2-3, with D perhaps TRBD1 or TRBD2 (5 bases each). The V and J ends lost 7 bases and 8 bases respectively, with 13 bases between them. The CDR3 sequence is 12 residues long. Germline V gene data show CDR1 as MNHEY and CDR2 as SMNVEV (reference sequence). The CDR3 nucleotides are TGTGCCAGCATTTCCGAGGGGAGTACGCAGTATTTT. This translates into CASISEGSTQYF.

The V gene is TRBV19, the J gene TRBJ1-5; TRBD1 might be the D (6 bases). The CDR3 loop spans 17 amino acids. CDR1 LNHDA and CDR2 SQIVND come from the germline V gene (reference sequence). V was trimmed by 3 bases and J by 0 bases, leaving 15 bases between them. The CDR3 nucleotides are TGTGCCAGTAGTATGGGCCGGGACATCGATAGCAATCAGCCCCAGCATTTT. Translation gives CASSMGRDIDSNQPQHF.

The CDR3 DNA is TGTGCCAGCAGCTTAGTTACCGCCCCAGATACGCAGTATTTT. It translates to CASSLVTAPDTQYF. This chain links TRBV7-2 with TRBJ2-3; D is ambiguous. Germline-derived CDR1 and CDR2 are SGHTA and FQGNSA. CDR3 length equals 14 residues. V was pared by 1 base and J by 4 bases, with 9 bases between.

The DNA of the CDR3 is TGTGCCAGTAACCTTTGGGGTGTAGAGGACAATGAGCAGTTCTTC. It translates to CASNLWGVEDNEQFF. The genes are TRBV27 and TRBJ2-1; D remains ambiguous. This CDR3 has 15 residues. Germline CDR1 MNHEY, CDR2 SMNVEV (reference sequence). V gave up 9 bases and J gave up 5 bases, with 20 bases separating them.

The V call is TRBV29-1, the J call TRBJ2-7; a weak D match, TRBD2 (5 bases). The germline V gene has CDR1 SQVTM and CDR2 ANQGSEA. V lost 4 bases to trimming and J lost 3 bases, with 13 bases between them. There are 13 residues in the CDR3. The CDR3 nucleotides read TGCAGCGTTGGTGAGGGAAAGATCTACGAGCAGTACTTC. Translating gives CSVGEGKIYEQYF.

The rearrangement joins TRBV6-1 to TRBJ2-1; 15 bases line up with TRBD2. Trimming at V came to 3 bases and at J to 0 bases, leaving 9 bases not matched to a gene. Germline values: CDR1 MNHNS, CDR2 SASEGT. The CDR3 covers 20 residues. This CDR3 is CASSDLGLAGGPSSYNEQFF. In nucleotides, the CDR3 is TGTGCCAGCAGTGACCTCGGACTAGCGGGAGGGCCAAGCTCCTACAATGAGCAGTTCTTC.

Only a few counts were recorded for this clone. This chain joins TRBV7-2 and TRBJ1-1; a weak D match, TRBD1 (6 bases). Germline CDR1 and CDR2: SGHTA and FQGNSA. Trimming cost V 7 bases and J 2 bases, with 14 bases left between them. This CDR3 spans 14 amino acids. CDR3 region: CASTSGGANTEAFF. CDR3 nucleotides: TGTGCCAGCACCTCCGGGGGGGCCAACACTGAAGCTTTCTTT.

The rearrangement joins TRBV6-1 to TRBJ1-5; D may be TRBD1 (5 bases). The V gene's germline CDR1 is MNHNS and CDR2 SASEGT. Trimming pared 5 bases from V and 2 bases from J, leaving 13 bases between. The CDR3 length is 15 residues. This CDR3 reads CASSMQGLGNQPQHF. DNA for the CDR3: TGTGCCAGCAGTATGCAGGGATTGGGCAATCAGCCCCAGCATTTT.

The chain links TRBV4-3 to TRBJ2-7; TRBD2 agrees at 7 bases. V was pared by 1 base and J by 5 bases, with 5 bases of the junction left unmatched. Germline V gene sequence: CDR1 LGHNA, CDR2 YSLEER. The CDR3 consists of 14 residues. The CDR3 spells CASSQGRELDEQYF. The CDR3 nucleotides are TGCGCCAGCAGCCAAGGGCGGGAGCTTGACGAGCAGTACTTC.

This sequence joins TRBV7-8 and TRBJ2-2, with D hard to call. The CDR3 is made up of 16 amino acids. Germline V CDR1 and CDR2: SGHVS, FQNEAQ. Trimming took off 1 base at V and 3 bases at J, with 12 bases between the two ends. The CDR3 spells CASSLVLFSDTGELFF. The CDR3 nucleotides read TGTGCCAGCAGCTTAGTATTGTTTAGTGACACCGGGGAGCTGTTTTTT.

This clone came up a few times. The chain recombines TRBV11-3 with TRBJ2-1; D perhaps matches TRBD1 (5 bases). Germline CDR1 and CDR2: SGHNT and YENEEA. The CDR3 runs 14 residues. With 0 bases removed from V and 5 bases from J, the gap between germline ends came to 8 bases. The DNA of the CDR3 is TGTGCCAGCAGCTTAGAGGGGCGTCACAATGAGCAGTTCTTC. Protein sequence: CASSLEGRHNEQFF.

This clone occurred a few times. The chain joins TRBV10-3 to TRBJ2-1; 10 bases line up with TRBD2. Germline V gene lookup returns CDR1 ENHRY and CDR2 SYGVKD. This CDR3 region has 15 residues. The junction had 14 bases not matched to a gene; V was cut back by 11 bases and J by 7 bases. The CDR3, as DNA: TGTGCCGCCTACACAGCGGGAGGGAGTCGGAATGAGCAGTTCTTC. It translates to CAAYTAGGSRNEQFF.

This chain links TRBV5-4 with TRBJ2-5, with 7 bases aligning to TRBD2. Germline values: CDR1 SGHNT, CDR2 YYREEE (reference sequence). CDR3 length: 14 amino acids. V was pared by 3 bases and J by 2 bases, with 4 bases of the junction left unmatched. The CDR3 nucleotides are TGTGCCAGCAGCTCTACTAGCGCTCAAGAGACCCAGTACTTC. Translating it yields CASSSTSAQETQYF. Using reference TRBV5-4 and TRBJ2-5 for the parts outside the CDR3, the full variable domain is ETGVTQSPTHLIKTRGQQVTLRCSSQSGHNTVSWYQQALGQGPQFIFQYYREEENGRGNFPPRFSGLQFPNYSSELNVNALELDDSALYLCASSSTSAQETQYFGPGTRLLVL.

V usage is TRBV5-8 and J usage is TRBJ2-5; the match to TRBD1 covers 9 bases. The CDR3 consists of 15 residues. The V and J ends lost 4 bases and 3 bases, in that order; junction bases with no gene match: 7. Looked up from germline, CDR1 is SGHTS and CDR2 is YDEGEE. The CDR3 DNA follows: TGTGCCAGCAGCCCTGGTCGGGACAGGGAAGAGACCCAGTACTTC. This encodes CASSPGRDREETQYF.

This chain links TRBV7-3 with TRBJ1-1, with D uncertain. Trimming stripped 5 bases from V and 4 bases from J, with 20 bases between. The CDR3 has 16 amino acids. From germline, CDR1 is SGHTA and CDR2 FQGTGA. The CDR3 spells CASSRRHTGGVTEAFF. Written as DNA, the CDR3 is TGTGCCAGCAGCCGACGACATACGGGAGGTGTCACTGAAGCTTTCTTT.

The J gene is TRBJ1-2, the V gene TRBV7-9; D possibly corresponds to TRBD1 (5 bases). Germline loops: CDR1 SEHNR, CDR2 FQNEAQ (reference sequence). Trimming removed 5 bases from V and 0 bases from J, with 13 bases in between. The CDR3 has 15 residues. The DNA for the CDR3 is TGTGCCAGCAGCCTAACCGGGACGGCTAACTATGGCTACACCTTC. As protein: CASSLTGTANYGYTF.

V is TRBV11-2 and J is TRBJ1-1, with 10 bases lining up with TRBD1. This CDR3 has 16 amino acids. Germline assignment: CDR1 SGHAT and CDR2 FQNNGV. With 1 base clipped from V and 9 bases from J, the junction kept 11 bases outside the gene matches. This CDR3 reads CASSLGAGQGSVQAFF. The DNA of the CDR3 is TGTGCCAGCAGCTTAGGAGCGGGACAGGGGTCTGTCCAAGCTTTCTTT.

This clone was recorded only once. The V gene is TRBV6-5, the J gene TRBJ2-7; 10 bases map to TRBD1. From germline, CDR1 is MNHEY and CDR2 SVGAGI. The CDR3 spans 16 residues. V shed 4 bases, J shed 4 bases, and the junction held 10 bases outside the gene matches. The CDR3 sequence is CASSSWTGGPPYEQYF. In DNA, the CDR3 is TGTGCCAGCAGTTCTTGGACAGGGGGGCCCCCTTACGAGCAGTACTTC.

The V call is TRBV30, the J call TRBJ1-5; no clear D gene. With 0 bases removed from V and 0 bases from J, the gap between germline ends came to 6 bases. Germline CDR1 GTSNPN, CDR2 SVGIG (reference sequence). The CDR3 is made up of 14 amino acids. CDR3 nucleotides: TGTGCCTGGAGTGTGCAGTCTAGCAATCAGCCCCAGCATTTT. Its protein product is CAWSVQSSNQPQHF.

V gene TRBV7-6 combines with J gene TRBJ2-3; 12 bases fit TRBD2. In germline, CDR1 is SGHVS, CDR2 FNYEAQ. The CDR3 is made up of 18 amino acids. The junction had 7 bases not matched to a gene; V was cut back by 1 base and J by 2 bases. Written as DNA, the CDR3 is TGTGCCAGCAGCTTAGAATGGACTAGCGGGGATTTCACAGATACGCAGTATTTT. Encoded protein: CASSLEWTSGDFTDTQYF.

The chain carries TRBV7-9 and TRBJ2-7; D gene ambiguous. Per germline, CDR1 SEHNR and CDR2 FQNEAQ (reference sequence). V was pared by 3 bases and J by 5 bases, with 14 bases between. This CDR3 is 14 amino acids long. DNA for the CDR3: TGTGCCAGCAGCTTGGGGTTTAACGGAGACGAGCAGTACTTC. Its protein product is CASSLGFNGDEQYF.

V and J are TRBV6-5 and TRBJ1-5; 9 positions match TRBD1. Germline V gene sequence: CDR1 MNHEY, CDR2 SVGAGI. The J segment lost 5 bases and the V segment lost 5 bases, leaving 7 bases of the junction unmatched. CDR3 size: 15 residues. CDR3: CASSTTWTGDQPQHF. As DNA, the CDR3 is TGTGCCAGCAGTACGACCTGGACAGGGGATCAGCCCCAGCATTTT.

This clone was observed a single time. The rearrangement joins TRBV7-9 to TRBJ2-3, with TRBD2 matching over 9 bases. The CDR3 spans 18 residues. The germline CDR1 and CDR2 sequences are SEHNR and FQNEAQ (reference sequence). V trimming: 1 base; J trimming: 1 base; junction bases outside the gene matches: 9. The CDR3 is CASSLESGRGGRTDTQYF. CDR3 in DNA: TGTGCCAGCAGCTTAGAATCAGGGCGGGGGGGCCGCACAGATACGCAGTATTTT.

The genes are TRBV11-2 and TRBJ2-6, with TRBD2 matching over 9 bases. The CDR3 contains 18 residues. The V gene end was trimmed by 4 bases and the J gene end by 3 bases; junction bases not matched to a gene: 10. The germline V gene has CDR1 SGHAT and CDR2 FQNNGV. The CDR3 here is CASSSGLARRYGANVLTF. In DNA form, the CDR3 reads TGTGCCAGCAGCTCCGGACTAGCGAGGAGGTATGGGGCCAACGTCCTGACTTTC. The complete variable domain, with remaining parts taken from reference TRBV11-2 and TRBJ2-6, reads EAGVAQSPRYKIIEKRQSVAFWCNPISGHATLYWYQQILGQGPKLLIQFQNNGVVDDSQLPKDRFSAERLKGVDSTLKIQPAKLEDSAVYLCASSSGLARRYGANVLTFGAGSRLTVL.

The V call is TRBV6-4, the J call TRBJ2-1, with 7 positions matching TRBD1. This CDR3 comprises 16 residues. Germline loops: CDR1 MRHNA, CDR2 SNTAGT. The V segment lost 0 bases and the J segment 5 bases; nucleotides outside the gene matches: 7. CDR3: CASSDSAGGTHNEQFF. The CDR3 nucleotides read TGTGCCAGCAGTGACTCGGCAGGGGGTACCCACAATGAGCAGTTCTTC.